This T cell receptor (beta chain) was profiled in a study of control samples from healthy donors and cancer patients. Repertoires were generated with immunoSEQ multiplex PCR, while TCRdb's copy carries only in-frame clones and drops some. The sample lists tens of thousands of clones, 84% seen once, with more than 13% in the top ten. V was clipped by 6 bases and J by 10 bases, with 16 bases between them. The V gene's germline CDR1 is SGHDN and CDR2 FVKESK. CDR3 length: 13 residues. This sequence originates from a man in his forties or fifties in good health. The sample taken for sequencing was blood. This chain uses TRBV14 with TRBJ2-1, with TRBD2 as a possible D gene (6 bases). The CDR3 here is CASSPRRSGEQFF. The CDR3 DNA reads TGTGCCAGCAGTCCCAGAAGGAGCGGGGAGCAGTTCTTC.